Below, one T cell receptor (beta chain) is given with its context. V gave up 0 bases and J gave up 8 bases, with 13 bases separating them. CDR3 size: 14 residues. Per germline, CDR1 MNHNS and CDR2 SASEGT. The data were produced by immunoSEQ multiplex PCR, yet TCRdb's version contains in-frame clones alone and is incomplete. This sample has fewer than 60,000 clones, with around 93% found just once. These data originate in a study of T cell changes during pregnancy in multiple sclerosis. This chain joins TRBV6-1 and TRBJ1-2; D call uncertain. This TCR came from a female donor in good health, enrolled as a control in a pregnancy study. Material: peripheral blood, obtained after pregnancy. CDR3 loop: CASSEAGVVGGYTF. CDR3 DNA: TGTGCCAGCAGTGAAGCCGGGGTCGTGGGGGGCTACACCTTC.